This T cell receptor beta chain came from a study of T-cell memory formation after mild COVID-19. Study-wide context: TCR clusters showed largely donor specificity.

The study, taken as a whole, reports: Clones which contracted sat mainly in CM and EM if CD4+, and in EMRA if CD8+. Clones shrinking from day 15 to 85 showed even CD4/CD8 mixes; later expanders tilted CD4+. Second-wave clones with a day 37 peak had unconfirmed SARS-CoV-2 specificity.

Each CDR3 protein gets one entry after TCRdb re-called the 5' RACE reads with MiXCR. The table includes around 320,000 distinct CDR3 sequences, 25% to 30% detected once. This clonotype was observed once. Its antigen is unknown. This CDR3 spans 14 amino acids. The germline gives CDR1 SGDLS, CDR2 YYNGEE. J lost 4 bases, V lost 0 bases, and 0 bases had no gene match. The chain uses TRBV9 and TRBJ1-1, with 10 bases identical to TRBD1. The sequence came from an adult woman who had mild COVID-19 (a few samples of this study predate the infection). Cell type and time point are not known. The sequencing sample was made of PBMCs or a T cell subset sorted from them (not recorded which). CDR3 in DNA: TGTGCCAGCAGCGTAGGGACAGGGGGCACTGAAGCTTTCTTT. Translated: CASSVGTGGTEAFF. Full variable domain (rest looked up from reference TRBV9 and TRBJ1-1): DSGVTQTPKHLITATGQRVTLRCSPRSGDLSVYWYQQSLDQGLQFLIQYYNGEERAKGNILERFSAQQFPDLHSELNLSSLELGDSALYFCASSVGTGGTEAFFGQGTRLTVV.